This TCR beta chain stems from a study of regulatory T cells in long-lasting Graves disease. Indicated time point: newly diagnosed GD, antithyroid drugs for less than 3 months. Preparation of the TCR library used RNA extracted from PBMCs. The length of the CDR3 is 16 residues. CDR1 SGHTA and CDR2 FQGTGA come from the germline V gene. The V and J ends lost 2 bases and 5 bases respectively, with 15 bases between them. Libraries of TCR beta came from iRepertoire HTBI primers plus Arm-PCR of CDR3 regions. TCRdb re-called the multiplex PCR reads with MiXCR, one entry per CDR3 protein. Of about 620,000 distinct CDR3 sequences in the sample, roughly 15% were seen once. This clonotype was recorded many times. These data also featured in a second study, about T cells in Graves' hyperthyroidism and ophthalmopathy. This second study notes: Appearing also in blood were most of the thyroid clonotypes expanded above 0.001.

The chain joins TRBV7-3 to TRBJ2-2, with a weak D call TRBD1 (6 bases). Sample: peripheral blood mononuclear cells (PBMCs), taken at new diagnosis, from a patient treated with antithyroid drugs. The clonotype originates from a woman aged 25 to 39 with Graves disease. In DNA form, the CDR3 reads TGTGCCAGCAGCTTAGCAACAGGGAAAGGGACCGGGGAGCTGTTTTTT. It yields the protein CASSLATGKGTGELFF.